The 10 T cell receptor beta chains listed next were all sequenced from one sample in a study of blood T cell repertoires in COVID-19. TCRdb's copy holds only in-frame clones and misses some; the assay was immunoSEQ multiplex PCR. Of about 210,000 clones listed, more than 70% were seen once; the top ten hold 8% to 10%. Sequenced input: peripheral blood. These receptors originate from a woman in her forties or fifties with acute or convalescent COVID-19.

This clone was recorded once. This chain uses TRBV19 with TRBJ2-7; 7 nucleotides match TRBD2. From germline, CDR1 is LNHDA and CDR2 SQIVND (reference sequence). The CDR3 totals 15 residues. Unmatched junction bases numbered 9, after V lost 2 bases and J lost 5 bases. The CDR3 bases are TGTGCCAGTAGTATATGGGCGGGAGCGCAACACGAGCAGTACTTC. It is translated as CASSIWAGAQHEQYF.

This chain connects TRBV19 to TRBJ1-2; 8 bases match TRBD1. The germline V gene has CDR1 LNHDA and CDR2 SQIVND (reference sequence). The V gene end was trimmed by 6 bases and the J gene end by 4 bases; junction bases not matched to a gene: 10. The length of the CDR3 is 15 residues. The CDR3 DNA is TGTGCCAGTAGGACGACAGGGGCGCCGAGCTATGGCTACACCTTC. Protein product: CASRTTGAPSYGYTF.

The chain joins TRBV5-4 to TRBJ2-7; 10 bases line up with TRBD1. CDR1 is SGHNT and CDR2 is YYREEE in the germline V gene (reference sequence). CDR3 length: 13 amino acids. The trim removed 4 bases at V and 7 bases at J, leaving 5 bases unmatched. CDR3 amino acids: CASSRDRGEEQYF. The CDR3 bases are TGTGCCAGCAGCCGGGACAGGGGAGAGGAGCAGTACTTC.

CDR3 region: CASSRGTGSGTGELFF. The CDR3 nucleotides are TGCGCCAGCAGCCGCGGGACAGGTTCGGGCACCGGGGAGCTGTTTTTT. This chain links TRBV5-1 with TRBJ2-2; TRBD1 aligns across 8 bases. This CDR3 contains 16 residues. Per the germline V gene, CDR1 is SGHRS and CDR2 is YFSETQ. The junction had 9 bases not matched to a gene; V was cut back by 4 bases and J by 4 bases.

About this clone: Other DNA sequences in this sample translate to the same CDR3. The genes are TRBV28 and TRBJ2-5; D is ambiguous. Germline-derived CDR1 and CDR2 are MDHEN and SYDVKM. V lost 6 bases to trimming and J lost 5 bases, with 7 bases between them. The CDR3 is made up of 11 amino acids. For the CDR3, the DNA is TGTGCCAGCAGCCCCCGGGAGACCCAGTACTTC. Protein: CASSPRETQYF.

The genes are TRBV29-1 and TRBJ1-2, with D unresolved. V was clipped by 7 bases and J by 4 bases, with 16 bases between them. The V gene's germline CDR1 is SQVTM and CDR2 ANQGSEA. CDR3 length: 13 amino acids. The CDR3 DNA is TGCAGCGCCACCCCGGGAATCGGCTATGGCTACACCTTC. Its protein is CSATPGIGYGYTF.

This chain connects TRBV6-4 to TRBJ2-3; D gene ambiguous. The V gene's germline CDR1 is MRHNA and CDR2 SNTAGT. V was trimmed by 3 bases and J by 3 bases, leaving 7 bases between them. This CDR3 is built from 13 residues. Here the CDR3 DNA reads TGTGCCAGCAGTGAACAGTCTACAGATACGCAGTATTTT. Translating gives CASSEQSTDTQYF.

The rearrangement uses TRBV11-3 and TRBJ2-1; 10 nucleotides match TRBD2. The germline gives CDR1 SGHNT, CDR2 YENEEA. CDR3 length: 20 amino acids. Trimming at V came to 2 bases and at J to 0 bases, leaving 13 bases not matched to a gene. In DNA, the CDR3 is TGTGCCAGCAGCTTAAAGGGTGAGCGGGAGGGCCTGAGCTCCTACAATGAGCAGTTCTTC. Its protein is CASSLKGEREGLSSYNEQFF.

The gene calls are TRBV20-1 and TRBJ2-2, with a weak D call TRBD2 (6 bases). The CDR3 runs 14 residues. Germline V gene lookup returns CDR1 DFQATT and CDR2 SNEGSKA (reference sequence). V was cut by 3 bases and J by 2 bases, with 10 bases left in between. In DNA, the CDR3 is TGCAGTGCTAGTTTTAGCGGTAACACCGGGGAGCTGTTTTTT. Translated, it gives CSASFSGNTGELFF.

The J gene is TRBJ1-1, the V gene TRBV2, with TRBD1 identical over 7 bases. The trim removed 6 bases at V and 1 base at J, leaving 5 bases unmatched. CDR1 SNHLY and CDR2 FYNNEI come from the germline V gene. The CDR3 sequence is 14 residues long. The CDR3 loop reads CASSSGGRNTEAFF. CDR3 nucleotide sequence: TGTGCCAGCAGCTCAGGGGGAAGGAACACTGAAGCTTTCTTT.